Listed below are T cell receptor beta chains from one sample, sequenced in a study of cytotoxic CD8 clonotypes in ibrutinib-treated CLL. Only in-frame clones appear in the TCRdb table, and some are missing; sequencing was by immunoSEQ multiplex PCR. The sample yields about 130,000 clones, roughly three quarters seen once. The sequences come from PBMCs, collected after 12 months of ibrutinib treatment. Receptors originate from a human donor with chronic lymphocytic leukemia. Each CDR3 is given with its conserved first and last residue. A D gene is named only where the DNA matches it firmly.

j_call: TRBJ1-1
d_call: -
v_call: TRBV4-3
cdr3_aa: CASSQEGQLYTEAFF

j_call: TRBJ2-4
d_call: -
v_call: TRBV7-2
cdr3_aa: CASSLGGLAKNIQYF

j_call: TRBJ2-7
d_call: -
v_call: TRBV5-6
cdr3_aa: CASSSTGISWEQYF

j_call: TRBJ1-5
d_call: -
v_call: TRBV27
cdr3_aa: CASSFRSNQPQHF

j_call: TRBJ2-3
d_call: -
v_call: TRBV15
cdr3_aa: CATSRDYTDTQYF

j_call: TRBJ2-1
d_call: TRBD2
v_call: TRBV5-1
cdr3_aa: CASSPPGTSGSGEQFF

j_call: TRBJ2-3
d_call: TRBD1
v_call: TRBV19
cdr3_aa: CASSQGASGLDTQYF

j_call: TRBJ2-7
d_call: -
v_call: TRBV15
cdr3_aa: CATSRGSLKRRDGAYEQYF

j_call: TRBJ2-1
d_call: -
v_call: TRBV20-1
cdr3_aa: CSAPRHNEQFF

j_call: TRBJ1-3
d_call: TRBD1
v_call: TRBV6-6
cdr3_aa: CASSIYRGAGGNTIYF

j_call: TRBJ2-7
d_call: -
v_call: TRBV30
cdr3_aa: CAWDGISYEQYF

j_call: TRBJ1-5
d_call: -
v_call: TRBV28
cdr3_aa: CASSRRDTPSNQPQHF

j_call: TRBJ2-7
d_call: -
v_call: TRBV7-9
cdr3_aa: CASSSDGPYEQYF

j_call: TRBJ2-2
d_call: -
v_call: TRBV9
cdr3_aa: CASSVRGRAAGELFF

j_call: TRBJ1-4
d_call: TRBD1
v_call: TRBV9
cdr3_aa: CASSVSGTGGEKLFF

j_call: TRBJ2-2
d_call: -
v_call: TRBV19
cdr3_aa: CASSTKTNLPELFAGELFF

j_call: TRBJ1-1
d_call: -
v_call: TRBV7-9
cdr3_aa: CASSYWGAQKVNTEAFF

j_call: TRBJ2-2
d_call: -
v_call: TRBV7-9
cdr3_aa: CASSFNMNTGELFF

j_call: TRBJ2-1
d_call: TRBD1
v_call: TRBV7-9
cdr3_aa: CASSPTGGPLRDEQFF

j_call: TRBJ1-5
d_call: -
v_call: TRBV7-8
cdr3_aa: CASSLIGTHQHF

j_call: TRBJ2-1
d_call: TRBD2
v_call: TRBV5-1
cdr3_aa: CASSLGREVHEQFF

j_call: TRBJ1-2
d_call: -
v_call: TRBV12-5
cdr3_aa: CASGPSYFSGGYTF